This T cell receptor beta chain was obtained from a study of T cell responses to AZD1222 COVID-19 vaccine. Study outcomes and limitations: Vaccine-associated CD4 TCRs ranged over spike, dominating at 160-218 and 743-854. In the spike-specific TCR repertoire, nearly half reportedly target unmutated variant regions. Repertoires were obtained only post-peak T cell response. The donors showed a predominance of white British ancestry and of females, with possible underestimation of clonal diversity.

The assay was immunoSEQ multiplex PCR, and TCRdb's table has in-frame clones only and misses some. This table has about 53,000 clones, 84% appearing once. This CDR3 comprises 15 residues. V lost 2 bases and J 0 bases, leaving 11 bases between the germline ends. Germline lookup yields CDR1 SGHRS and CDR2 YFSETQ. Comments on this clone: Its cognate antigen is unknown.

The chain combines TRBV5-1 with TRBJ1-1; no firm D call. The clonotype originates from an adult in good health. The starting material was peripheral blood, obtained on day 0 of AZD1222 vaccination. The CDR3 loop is CASSFGVIMNTEAFF. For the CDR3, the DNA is TGCGCCAGCAGCTTTGGGGTGATAATGAACACTGAAGCTTTCTTT.